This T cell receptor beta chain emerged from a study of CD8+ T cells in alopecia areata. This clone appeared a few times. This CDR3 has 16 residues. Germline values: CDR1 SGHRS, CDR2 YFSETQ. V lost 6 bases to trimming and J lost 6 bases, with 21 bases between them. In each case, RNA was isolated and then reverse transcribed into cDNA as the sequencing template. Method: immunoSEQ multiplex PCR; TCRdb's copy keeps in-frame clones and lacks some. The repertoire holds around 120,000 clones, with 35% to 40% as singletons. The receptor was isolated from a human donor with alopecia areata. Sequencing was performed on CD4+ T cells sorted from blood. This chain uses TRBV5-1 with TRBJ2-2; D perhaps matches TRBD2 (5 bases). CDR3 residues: CASTLSLGSGAGELFF. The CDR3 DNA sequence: TGCGCCAGCACGCTCTCCTTAGGGAGCGGAGCCGGGGAGCTGTTTTTT.